This T cell receptor beta chain was recorded in a study of cytotoxic CD8 clonotypes in ibrutinib-treated CLL. Overall study context: Treatment had run for a median 12 months, range 6 to 36, when response samples were taken. The study's findings and limits: Treatment saw public clonotypes, which were uncommon, either contract or stay stable. Sample timing was unmatched between remission and later-progressing patients; lymph nodes unstudied.

As regards this clone: Its specificity is unknown.

Produced via immunoSEQ multiplex PCR; TCRdb's table is partial and in-frame only. The sample has roughly 180,000 clones; roughly 80% are singletons. The germline V and J ends were trimmed by 1 base and 3 bases, with 13 bases remaining between them. CDR3 length equals 16 residues. Germline V gives CDR1 MGHRA, CDR2 YSYEKL. The source was PBMCs, collected after 24 months of ibrutinib treatment. The receptor's source is a human donor with chronic lymphocytic leukemia. The rearrangement joins TRBV4-1 to TRBJ1-5; D ambiguous. The CDR3 coding sequence is TGCGCCAGCAGCCAAGGCGGACGGCGAATCAATCAGCCCCAGCATTTT. It yields the protein CASSQGGRRINQPQHF.